This entry is about one T cell receptor (beta chain). Its antigen is not identified. The CDR3 spans 15 residues. Trimming took 0 bases from V and 1 from J, leaving 7 bases between them. CDR1 is LGHDT, CDR2 YNNKEL, per germline (reference sequence). The table came from immunoSEQ multiplex PCR; TCRdb's copy has only in-frame clones and leaves some out. The sample contains about 64,000 clones, about 90% of which appear only once. This specimen belongs to a study of T cell responses to AZD1222 COVID-19 vaccine. Whole-study results and caveats: Close to half of spike-specific TCRs reportedly recognize unmutated variant regions. Spike was spanned by vaccine-associated CD4 TCRs, with dominance at 160-218 and 743-854.

The J gene is TRBJ1-5, the V gene TRBV3-1 (or the pseudogene TRBV3-2); D remains unclear. The sequences come from peripheral blood, collected 28 days after the second dose of the MenACWY control vaccine. The receptor was derived from an adult who received the MenACWY meningococcal vaccine as a control. CDR3 sequence reads: CASSQDSGSNQPQHF. CDR3 sequence (DNA): TGTGCCAGCAGCCAAGATTCGGGAAGCAATCAGCCCCAGCATTTT.